These T cell receptor beta chains were read from a single sample in a study of beta chain features in type 1 diabetes. The assay was immunoSEQ multiplex PCR, and TCRdb's table has in-frame clones only and misses some. Among roughly 400,000 clones listed, roughly 13% were seen once. The sequenced material came from naive CD4+ T cells from blood. The receptors shown here come from a man younger than 40 in good health. CDR3s include the opening cysteine and the closing phenylalanine or tryptophan. D genes are given only for firm matches. The size entry is marked missing in some rows and otherwise reads once, few, many or a size class.

j_call d_call clone_size v_call cdr3_aa cdr3_nt
TRBJ2-1 . . TRBV5-1 CASSLPQSNEQFF TGCGCCAGCAGCTTGCCACAGTCGAACGAGCAGTTCTTC
TRBJ1-1 TRBD1 . TRBV5-6 CASNIGTVNTEAFF TGTGCCAGCAATATCGGGACAGTTAACACTGAAGCTTTCTTT
TRBJ2-5 . . TRBV4-3 CASSQDFEGRTQYF TGCGCCAGCAGCCAAGATTTCGAGGGTCGGACCCAGTACTTC
TRBJ2-4 . . TRBV11-2 CASSRGGVKRNIQYF TGTGCCAGCAGCCGTGGCGGGGTGAAGCGGAACATTCAGTACTTC
TRBJ1-2 TRBD1 few TRBV30 CAWSKGTGELYGYTF TGTGCCTGGAGTAAGGGGACAGGGGAACTCTATGGCTACACCTTC
TRBJ2-4 . few TRBV5-1 CASSQGLLGLSKNIQYF TGCGCCAGCAGCCAGGGACTTCTAGGCCTATCCAAAAACATTCAGTACTTC
TRBJ2-3 . few TRBV5-1 CASRTEGDTQYF TGCGCCAGCAGAACCGAAGGAGATACGCAGTATTTT
TRBJ2-7 . few TRBV15 CATSMPGEQYF TGTGCCACCAGCATGCCGGGCGAGCAGTACTTC
TRBJ2-3 TRBD1 few TRBV27 CASSLRTGASDTQYF TGTGCCAGCAGTCTCCGGACAGGGGCTTCAGATACGCAGTATTTT
TRBJ2-3 . few TRBV7-2 CASSPYRFNTDTQYF TGTGCCAGCAGCCCGTACAGGTTTAACACAGATACGCAGTATTTT
TRBJ2-3 . . TRBV6-5 CASSFIGEGTQYF TGTGCCAGCAGTTTTATCGGAGAGGGTACGCAGTATTTT
TRBJ1-6 . few TRBV29-1 CSVLEQLNSPLHF TGCAGCGTTCTTGAACAGCTCAATTCACCCCTCCACTTT
TRBJ2-1 . few TRBV2 CASSSSRGPNEQFF TGTGCCAGCAGTTCCAGCAGGGGACCTAATGAGCAGTTCTTC
TRBJ2-5 . few TRBV27 CASSLGGPVETQYF TGTGCCAGCAGTTTGGGGGGGCCTGTGGAGACCCAGTACTTC
TRBJ2-1 TRBD2 . TRBV12-5 CASGLVLAGTSGRLNEQFF TGTGCTAGTGGTTTGGTACTAGCGGGGACTAGCGGGAGGTTGAATGAGCAGTTCTTC
TRBJ2-4 TRBD2 few TRBV12-5 CASGLVLGSGSGVRKNIQYF TGTGCTAGTGGTTTGGTTCTGGGTAGCGGGAGCGGAGTTCGGAAAAACATTCAGTACTTC
TRBJ2-1 TRBD1 many TRBV29-1 CSVPGQGYEQFF TGCAGCGTGCCGGGACAGGGCTATGAGCAGTTCTTC
TRBJ2-5 . few TRBV7-9 CASSLNGLGETQYF TGTGCCAGCAGCCTGAACGGATTAGGAGAGACCCAGTACTTC
TRBJ2-5 . . TRBV7-2 CASSLGERETQYF TGTGCCAGCAGCTTAGGGGAGAGAGAGACCCAGTACTTC
TRBJ2-5 . . TRBV29-1 CSGPQWGGLGQETQYF TGCAGCGGCCCCCAGTGGGGGGGGCTTGGGCAAGAGACCCAGTACTTC
TRBJ1-2 . once TRBV19 CATRPGGYYGYTF TGTGCCACGAGGCCGGGAGGCTACTATGGCTACACCTTC
TRBJ2-1 TRBD2 . TRBV12-5 CASGSSGTSGYNEQFF TGTGCTAGTGGTTCCTCCGGGACTAGCGGATACAATGAGCAGTTCTTC
TRBJ1-1 . . TRBV7-9 CASSLQLNTEAFF TGTGCCAGCAGCCTACAATTGAACACTGAAGCTTTCTTT
TRBJ2-5 . . TRBV27 CASSFVAEETQYF TGTGCCAGCAGTTTCGTGGCGGAAGAGACCCAGTACTTC
TRBJ2-7 TRBD1 few TRBV25-1 CASSEGQGVRGQYF TGTGCCAGCAGTGAAGGACAGGGGGTACGTGGGCAGTACTTC
TRBJ2-5 TRBD2 . TRBV7-9 CASSLANLAGSEETQYF TGTGCCAGCAGCTTAGCGAACCTAGCGGGATCCGAAGAGACCCAGTACTTC
TRBJ2-7 . . TRBV28 CASSLNRGNYEQYF TGTGCCAGCAGTTTGAATAGGGGGAACTACGAGCAGTACTTC
TRBJ2-5 TRBD1 . TRBV19 CASSQGAEETQYF TGTGCCAGTAGCCAGGGGGCCGAAGAGACCCAGTACTTC
TRBJ2-3 . . TRBV11-2 CASSSDPAVTDTQYF TGTGCCAGCAGCTCAGATCCCGCGGTCACGGATACGCAGTATTTT
TRBJ1-6 TRBD1 . TRBV25-1 CASSEGQGISPLHF TGTGCCAGCAGTGAGGGACAGGGGATTTCACCCCTCCACTTT
TRBJ2-5 . few TRBV11-2 CASSFRVHQETQYF TGTGCCAGCAGCTTTAGGGTACACCAAGAGACCCAGTACTTC
TRBJ2-3 . many TRBV7-2 CASSLGTDTQYF TGTGCCAGCTCTCTCGGCACAGATACGCAGTATTTT
TRBJ2-1 . . TRBV12-5 CASGTGTHRIHNEQFF TGTGCTAGTGGGACCGGGACCCATCGAATTCACAATGAGCAGTTCTTC
TRBJ2-7 TRBD1 few TRBV11-2 CASSLTGGTYEQYF TGTGCCAGCAGCTTGACAGGGGGAACCTACGAGCAGTACTTC
TRBJ2-5 . . TRBV2 CASSDFRPSAGTQYF TGTGCCAGCAGTGACTTTCGGCCGTCGGCCGGGACCCAGTACTTC
TRBJ2-2 . . TRBV29-1 CSTRQSANTGELFF TGCAGCACCCGACAGAGCGCGAACACCGGGGAGCTGTTTTTT
TRBJ1-5 . many TRBV29-1 CSVRAGPGQPQHF TGCAGCGTTAGGGCAGGCCCAGGGCAGCCCCAGCATTTT
TRBJ2-2 . . TRBV2 CASSEVGELFF TGTGCCAGCAGTGAAGTCGGGGAGCTGTTTTTT
TRBJ2-2 . . TRBV9 CASRPGPSLSNTGELFF TGTGCCAGCAGACCGGGACCGTCCCTATCGAACACCGGGGAGCTGTTTTTT
TRBJ1-1 . few TRBV7-9 CASSLASLEAFF TGTGCCAGCAGCTTGGCGTCACTTGAAGCTTTCTTT
TRBJ2-5 . . TRBV5-1 CASTEGSSQETQYF TGCGCCAGCACGGAAGGCAGCTCTCAAGAGACCCAGTACTTC
TRBJ2-3 TRBD2 . TRBV18 CASSPRSGRPTDTQYF TGTGCCAGCTCACCACGAAGCGGGAGGCCCACAGATACGCAGTATTTT
TRBJ2-7 . . TRBV20-1 CSASLLSEQYF TGCAGTGCTAGTCTTCTTAGCGAGCAGTACTTC
TRBJ1-2 . . TRBV14 CASSGDRRGYTF TGTGCCAGCAGTGGGGACCGCAGGGGCTACACCTTC
TRBJ2-2 TRBD2 few TRBV5-4 CASSSVRTSESGELFF TGTGCCAGCAGCTCCGTGCGGACTAGCGAGTCCGGGGAGCTGTTTTTT
TRBJ1-1 . . TRBV12-5 CASGPDTYTEAFF TGTGCTAGTGGTCCCGACACGTACACTGAAGCTTTCTTT
TRBJ1-2 . . TRBV25-1 CASSGGLDGYTF TGTGCCAGCAGTGGAGGGCTGGATGGCTACACCTTC
TRBJ2-7 . few TRBV5-1 CASSLDSPYEQYF TGCGCCAGCAGCTTGGACAGTCCCTACGAGCAGTACTTC
TRBJ2-3 . few TRBV18 CASSPTQGHYMEGSQYF TGTGCCAGCTCACCCACCCAGGGCCATTACATGGAGGGTTCGCAGTATTTT
TRBJ2-1 TRBD2 few TRBV7-8 CASSSGLAGFLSSYNEQFF TGTGCCAGCAGCTCGGGACTAGCGGGATTCTTGAGCTCCTACAATGAGCAGTTCTTC
TRBJ2-7 . few TRBV2 CASTPRYEQYF TGTGCCAGCACTCCACGCTACGAGCAGTACTTC